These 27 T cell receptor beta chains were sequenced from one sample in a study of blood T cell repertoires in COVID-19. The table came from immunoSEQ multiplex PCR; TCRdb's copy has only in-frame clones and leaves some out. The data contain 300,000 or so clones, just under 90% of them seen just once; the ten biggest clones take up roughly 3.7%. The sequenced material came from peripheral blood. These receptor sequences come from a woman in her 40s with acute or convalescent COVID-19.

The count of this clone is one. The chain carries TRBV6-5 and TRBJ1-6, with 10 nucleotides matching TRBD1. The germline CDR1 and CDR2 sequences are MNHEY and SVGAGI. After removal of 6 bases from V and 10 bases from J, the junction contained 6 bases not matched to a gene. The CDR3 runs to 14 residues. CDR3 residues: CASRTGTGVSPLHF. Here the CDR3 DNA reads TGTGCCAGCAGGACCGGGACAGGGGTATCACCCCTCCACTTT.

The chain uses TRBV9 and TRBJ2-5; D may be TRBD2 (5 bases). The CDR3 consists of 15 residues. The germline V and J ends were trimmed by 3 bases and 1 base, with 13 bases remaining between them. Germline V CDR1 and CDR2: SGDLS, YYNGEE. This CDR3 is CASSGATRIQETQYF. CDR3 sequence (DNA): TGTGCCAGCAGCGGGGCCACTAGGATCCAAGAGACCCAGTACTTC. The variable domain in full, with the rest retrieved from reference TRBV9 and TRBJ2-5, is DSGVTQTPKHLITATGQRVTLRCSPRSGDLSVYWYQQSLDQGLQFLIQYYNGEERAKGNILERFSAQQFPDLHSELNLSSLELGDSALYFCASSGATRIQETQYFGPGTRLLVL.

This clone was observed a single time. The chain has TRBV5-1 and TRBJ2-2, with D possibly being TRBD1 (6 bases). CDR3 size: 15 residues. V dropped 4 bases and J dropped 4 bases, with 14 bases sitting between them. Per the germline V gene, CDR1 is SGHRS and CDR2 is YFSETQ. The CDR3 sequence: CASSPQGWSTGELFF. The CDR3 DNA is TGCGCCAGCAGCCCCCAGGGGTGGAGCACCGGGGAGCTGTTTTTT. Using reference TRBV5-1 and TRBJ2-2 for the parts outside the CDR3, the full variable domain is KAGVTQTPRYLIKTRGQQVTLSCSPISGHRSVSWYQQTPGQGLQFLFEYFSETQRNKGNFPGRFSGRQFSNSRSEMNVSTLELGDSALYLCASSPQGWSTGELFFGEGSRLTVL.

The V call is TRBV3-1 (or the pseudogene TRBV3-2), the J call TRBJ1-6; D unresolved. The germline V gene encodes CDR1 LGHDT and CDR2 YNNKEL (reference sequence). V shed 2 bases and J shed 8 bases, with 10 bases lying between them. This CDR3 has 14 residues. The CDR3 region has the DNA TGTGCCAGCAGCCAATCAAGCTCCGATTCACCCCTCCACTTT. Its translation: CASSQSSSDSPLHF.

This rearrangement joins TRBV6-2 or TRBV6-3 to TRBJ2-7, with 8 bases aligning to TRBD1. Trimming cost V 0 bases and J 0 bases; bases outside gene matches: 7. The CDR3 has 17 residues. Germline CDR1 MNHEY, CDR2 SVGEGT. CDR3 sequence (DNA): TGTGCCAGCAGTTACTCCAGGGACAGGTCGAGCTCCTACGAGCAGTACGTC. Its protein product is CASSYSRDRSSSYEQYV.

DNA of the CDR3: TGTGCCAGCAGCCAGGCACAGGGTTCTGGAAACACCATATATTTT. It translates to CASSQAQGSGNTIYF. The V and J genes are TRBV4-2 and TRBJ1-3, with a possible D match to TRBD1 (6 bases). Trimming pared 3 bases from V and 1 base from J, leaving 10 bases between. The germline V gene encodes CDR1 LGHNA and CDR2 YNFKEQ. The CDR3 sequence is 15 residues long.

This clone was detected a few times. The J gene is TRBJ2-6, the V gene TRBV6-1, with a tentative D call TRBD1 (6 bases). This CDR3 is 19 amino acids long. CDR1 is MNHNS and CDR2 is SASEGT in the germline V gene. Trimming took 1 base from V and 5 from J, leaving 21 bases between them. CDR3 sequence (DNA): TGTGCCAGCAGTGAAGGACAGGTTCGGAGATCGGGTTGGGCCAACGTCCTGACTTTC. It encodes CASSEGQVRRSGWANVLTF.

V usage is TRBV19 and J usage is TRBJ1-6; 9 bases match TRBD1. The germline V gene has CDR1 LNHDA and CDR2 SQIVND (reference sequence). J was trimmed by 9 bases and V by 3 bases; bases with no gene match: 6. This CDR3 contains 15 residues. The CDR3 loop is CASSMGSDRGSPLHF. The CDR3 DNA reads TGTGCCAGTAGTATGGGATCGGACAGGGGTTCACCCCTCCACTTT.

The chain's CDR3 is CASSSDSTNNEQFF. As DNA, the CDR3 is TGTGCCAGCAGCTCTGACTCTACTAACAATGAGCAGTTCTTC. This chain uses TRBV7-3 with TRBJ2-1, with D unclear. The V end lost 4 bases, the J end lost 5 bases, and 12 bases lay between the germline ends. The CDR3 extends over 14 amino acids. The germline gives CDR1 SGHTA, CDR2 FQGTGA.

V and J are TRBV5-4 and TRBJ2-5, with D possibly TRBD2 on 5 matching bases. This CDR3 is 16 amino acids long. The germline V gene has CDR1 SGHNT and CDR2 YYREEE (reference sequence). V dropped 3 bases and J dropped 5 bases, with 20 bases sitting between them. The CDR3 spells CASSSPVGSGMETQYF. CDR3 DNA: TGTGCCAGCAGCTCCCCGGTAGGGAGTGGTATGGAGACCCAGTACTTC.

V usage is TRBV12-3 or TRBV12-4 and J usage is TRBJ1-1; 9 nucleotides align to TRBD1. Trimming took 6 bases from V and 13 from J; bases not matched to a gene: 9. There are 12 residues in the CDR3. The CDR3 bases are TGTGCCAGCAGGTGGGGGACAGGGAAGGATTTCTTT. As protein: CASRWGTGKDFF.

This CDR3 reads CASSVTTGANTEAFF. CDR3 bases: TGTGCCAGCAGCGTGACGACAGGGGCGAACACTGAAGCTTTCTTT. The chain employs TRBV9 and TRBJ1-1, with 8 positions matching TRBD1. Germline loops: CDR1 SGDLS, CDR2 YYNGEE. The CDR3 is 15 amino acids. V trimming: 2 bases; J trimming: 1 base; junction bases outside the gene matches: 4.

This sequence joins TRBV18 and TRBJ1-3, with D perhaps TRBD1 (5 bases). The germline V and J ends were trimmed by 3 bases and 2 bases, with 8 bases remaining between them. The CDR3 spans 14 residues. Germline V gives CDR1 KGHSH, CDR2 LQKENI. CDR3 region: CASSPGGAGNTIYF. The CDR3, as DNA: TGTGCCAGCTCACCGGGGGGTGCTGGAAACACCATATATTTT.

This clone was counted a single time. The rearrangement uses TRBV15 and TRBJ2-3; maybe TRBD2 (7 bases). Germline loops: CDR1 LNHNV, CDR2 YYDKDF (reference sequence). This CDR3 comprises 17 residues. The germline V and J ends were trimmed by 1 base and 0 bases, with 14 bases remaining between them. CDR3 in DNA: TGTGCCACCAGCAGAGGACTCGGGGGGCCAAGCACAGATACGCAGTATTTT. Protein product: CATSRGLGGPSTDTQYF. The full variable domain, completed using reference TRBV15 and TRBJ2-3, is DAMVIQNPRYQVTQFGKPVTLSCSQTLNHNVMYWYQQKSSQAPKLLFHYYDKDFNNEADTPDNFQSRRPNTSFCFLDIRSPGLGDTAMYLCATSRGLGGPSTDTQYFGPGTRLTVL.

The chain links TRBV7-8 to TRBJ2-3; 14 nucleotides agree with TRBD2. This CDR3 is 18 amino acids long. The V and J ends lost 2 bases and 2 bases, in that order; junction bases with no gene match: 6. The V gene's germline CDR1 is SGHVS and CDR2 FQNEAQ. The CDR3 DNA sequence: TGTGCCAGCAGCTTAAGGCCGGGACTAGCGGGGGACACAGATACGCAGTATTTT. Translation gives CASSLRPGLAGDTDTQYF. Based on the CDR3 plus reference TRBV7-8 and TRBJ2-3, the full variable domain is GAGVSQSPRYKVAKRGQDVALRCDPISGHVSLFWYQQALGQGPEFLTYFQNEAQLDKSGLPSDRFFAERPEGSVSTLKIQRTQQEDSAVYLCASSLRPGLAGDTDTQYFGPGTRLTVL.

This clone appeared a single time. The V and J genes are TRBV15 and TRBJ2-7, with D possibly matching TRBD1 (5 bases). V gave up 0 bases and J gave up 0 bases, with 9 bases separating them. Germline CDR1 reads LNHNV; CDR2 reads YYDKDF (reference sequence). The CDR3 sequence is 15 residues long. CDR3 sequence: CATSRDRASSYEQYV. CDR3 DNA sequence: TGTGCCACCAGCAGAGACAGGGCGAGCTCCTACGAGCAGTACGTC.

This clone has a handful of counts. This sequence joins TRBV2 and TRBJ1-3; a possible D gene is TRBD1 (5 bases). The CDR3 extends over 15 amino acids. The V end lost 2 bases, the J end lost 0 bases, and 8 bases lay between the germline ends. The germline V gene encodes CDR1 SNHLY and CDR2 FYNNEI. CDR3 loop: CASSEQGSSGNTIYF. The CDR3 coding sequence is TGTGCCAGCAGTGAACAGGGATCCTCTGGAAACACCATATATTTT.

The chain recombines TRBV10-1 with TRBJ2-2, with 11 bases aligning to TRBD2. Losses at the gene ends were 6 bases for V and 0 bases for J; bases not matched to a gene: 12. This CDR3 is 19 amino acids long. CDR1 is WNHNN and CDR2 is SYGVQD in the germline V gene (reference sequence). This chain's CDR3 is CASSRLAGGLRPNTGELFF. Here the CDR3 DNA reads TGCGCCAGCAGCCGTCTAGCGGGGGGCCTCAGACCGAACACCGGGGAGCTGTTTTTT.

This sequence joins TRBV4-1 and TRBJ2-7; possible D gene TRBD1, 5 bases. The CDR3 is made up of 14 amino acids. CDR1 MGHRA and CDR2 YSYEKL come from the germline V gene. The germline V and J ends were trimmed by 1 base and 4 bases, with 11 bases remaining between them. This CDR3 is CASSQGSGLYEQYV. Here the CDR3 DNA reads TGCGCCAGCAGCCAAGGGTCAGGGCTGTACGAGCAGTACGTC.

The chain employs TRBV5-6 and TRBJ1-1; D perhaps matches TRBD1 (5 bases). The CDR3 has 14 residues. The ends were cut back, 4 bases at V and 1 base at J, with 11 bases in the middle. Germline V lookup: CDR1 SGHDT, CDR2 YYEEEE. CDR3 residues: CASSRPTGNTEAFF. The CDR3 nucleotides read TGTGCCAGCAGCCGACCTACAGGGAACACTGAAGCTTTCTTT.

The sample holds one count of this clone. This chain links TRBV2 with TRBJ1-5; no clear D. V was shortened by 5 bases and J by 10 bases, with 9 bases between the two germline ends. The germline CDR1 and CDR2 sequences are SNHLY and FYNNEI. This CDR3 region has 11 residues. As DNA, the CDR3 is TGTGCCAGCAGTCACGGCGGACCCCAGCATTTT. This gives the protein CASSHGGPQHF.

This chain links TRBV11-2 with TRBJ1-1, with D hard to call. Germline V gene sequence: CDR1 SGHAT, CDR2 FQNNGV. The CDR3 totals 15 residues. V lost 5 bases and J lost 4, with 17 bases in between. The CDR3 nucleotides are TGTGCCAGCAGCACCCAGGACTCCCCGGGCACTGAAGCTTTCTTT. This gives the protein CASSTQDSPGTEAFF.

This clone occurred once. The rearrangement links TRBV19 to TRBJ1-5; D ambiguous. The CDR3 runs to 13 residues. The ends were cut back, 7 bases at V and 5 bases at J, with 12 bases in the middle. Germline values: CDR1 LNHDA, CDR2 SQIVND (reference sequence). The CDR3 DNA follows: TGTGCCAGTACTTCGAGCGGGGATCAGCCCCAGCATTTT. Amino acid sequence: CASTSSGDQPQHF.

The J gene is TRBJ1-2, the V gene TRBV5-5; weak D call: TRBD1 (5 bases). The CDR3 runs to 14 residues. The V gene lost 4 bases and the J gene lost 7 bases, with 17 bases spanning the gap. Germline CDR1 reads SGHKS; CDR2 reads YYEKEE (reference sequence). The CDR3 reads CASSRWTREVGYTF. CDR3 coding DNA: TGTGCCAGCAGCCGGTGGACAAGAGAGGTTGGCTACACCTTC.

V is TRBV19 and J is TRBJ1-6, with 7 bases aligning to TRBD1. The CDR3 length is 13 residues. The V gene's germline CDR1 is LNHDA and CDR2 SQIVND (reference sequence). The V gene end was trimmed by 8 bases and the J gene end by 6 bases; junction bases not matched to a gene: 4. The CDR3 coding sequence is TGTGCCAGTTCCGCAGGGGGTAATTCACCCCTCCACTTT. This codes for CASSAGGNSPLHF.

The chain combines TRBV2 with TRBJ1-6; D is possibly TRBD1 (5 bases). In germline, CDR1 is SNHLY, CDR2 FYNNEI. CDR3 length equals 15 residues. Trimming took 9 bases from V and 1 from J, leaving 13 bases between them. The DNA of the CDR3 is TGTGCCAGTCTCGGACATAAGTCCTATAATTCACCCCTCCACTTT. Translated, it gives CASLGHKSYNSPLHF.

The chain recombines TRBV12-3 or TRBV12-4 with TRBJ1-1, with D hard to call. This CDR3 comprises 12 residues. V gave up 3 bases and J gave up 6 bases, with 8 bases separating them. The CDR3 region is CASSFNGPEAFF. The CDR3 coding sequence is TGTGCCAGCAGTTTCAATGGGCCTGAAGCTTTCTTT.